Each of the 27 T cell receptor beta chains below was sequenced from the same sample in a study of blood T cell repertoires in COVID-19. Assay used: immunoSEQ multiplex PCR; TCRdb lists only in-frame clones, some missing. The sample lists about 90,000 clones, about 81% occurring once. Sequences were obtained from peripheral blood. The receptors come from a human donor in a cohort sampled during active COVID-19.

This clone has only one observation. This chain links TRBV3-1 (or the pseudogene TRBV3-2) with TRBJ2-3; tentative D call: TRBD1 (6 bases). Per the germline V gene, CDR1 is LGHDT and CDR2 is YNNKEL (reference sequence). The V end was cut by 4 bases, the J end by 3 bases, with 11 bases between. This CDR3 has 14 amino acids. The CDR3 DNA reads as TGTGCCAGCAGCCGGTCAGGGGAGACAGATACGCAGTATTTT. Protein sequence: CASSRSGETDTQYF.

This chain joins TRBV9 and TRBJ2-7; perhaps TRBD2 as D (5 bases). V was shortened by 4 bases and J by 6 bases, with 14 bases between the two germline ends. Germline V CDR1 and CDR2: SGDLS, YYNGEE. The CDR3 runs 13 residues. The chain's CDR3 is CASSPQEAFEQYF. CDR3 DNA: TGTGCCAGCAGCCCCCAGGAGGCCTTCGAGCAGTACTTC.

The chain employs TRBV5-1 and TRBJ2-1, with D perhaps matching TRBD1 (5 bases). CDR3 length: 15 amino acids. Between the trimmed V and J ends, which lost 5 bases and 0 bases, there was a span of 12 bases. Germline lookup yields CDR1 SGHRS and CDR2 YFSETQ. CDR3 residues: CASSLQVSSYNEQFF. The DNA of the CDR3 is TGCGCCAGCAGTTTACAGGTCAGCTCCTACAATGAGCAGTTCTTC.

This clone was found a few times. The V call is TRBV7-8, the J call TRBJ2-2; 10 positions match TRBD1. This CDR3 contains 16 residues. V trimming: 5 bases; J trimming: 5 bases; junction bases outside the gene matches: 8. Germline V gene data show CDR1 as SGHVS and CDR2 as FQNEAQ. CDR3 nucleotides: TGTGCCAGCAGCCAACGGGACAGGGGCCGAACCGGGGAGCTGTTTTTT. Translation: CASSQRDRGRTGELFF.

V usage is TRBV6-5 and J usage is TRBJ2-2; maybe TRBD2 (5 bases). The CDR3 covers 14 residues. The germline V gene has CDR1 MNHEY and CDR2 SVGAGI. V lost 2 bases, J lost 4 bases, and 8 bases lay in between. The CDR3 DNA follows: TGTGCCAGCAGTTACGATCGGGGCACCGGGGAGCTGTTTTTT. This encodes CASSYDRGTGELFF.

The chain combines TRBV5-4 with TRBJ1-1, with D possibly matching TRBD1 (6 bases). This CDR3 has 14 amino acids. V was shortened by 4 bases and J by 1 base, with 11 bases between the two germline ends. Germline V lookup: CDR1 SGHNT, CDR2 YYREEE (reference sequence). The chain's CDR3 is CASSPGQRNTEAFF. The CDR3 coding sequence is TGTGCCAGCAGCCCCGGACAGAGGAACACTGAAGCTTTCTTT.

The chain couples TRBV6-1 to TRBJ2-7; D possibly corresponds to TRBD1 (5 bases). This CDR3 spans 14 amino acids. The V end was cut by 2 bases, the J end by 4 bases, with 12 bases between. CDR1 and CDR2 from the germline V gene are MNHNS and SASEGT. CDR3 residues: CASSEYQGTYEQYF. The CDR3 nucleotides are TGTGCCAGCAGTGAATATCAGGGAACGTACGAGCAGTACTTC.

V gene TRBV2 combines with J gene TRBJ1-1, with D perhaps matching TRBD1 (6 bases). The germline gives CDR1 SNHLY, CDR2 FYNNEI. The V and J ends lost 9 bases and 1 base respectively, with 12 bases between them. The CDR3 runs to 13 residues. CDR3 sequence: CASERGGNTEAFF. For the CDR3, the DNA is TGTGCCAGTGAACGAGGGGGGAACACTGAAGCTTTCTTT.

This clone was recorded a few times. This chain links TRBV19 with TRBJ1-3; 9 bases are a match to TRBD1. Losses at the gene ends were 5 bases for V and 1 base for J; bases not matched to a gene: 6. Germline-derived CDR1 and CDR2 are LNHDA and SQIVND (reference sequence). The CDR3 totals 16 residues. CDR3 nucleotide sequence: TGTGCCAGTAGTCCCCACAGGGGGCGGTCTGGAAACACCATATATTTT. Amino acids: CASSPHRGRSGNTIYF.

This clone was seen a single time. The chain employs TRBV28 and TRBJ2-7; 9 nucleotides line up with TRBD1. The germline gives CDR1 MDHEN, CDR2 SYDVKM. V was clipped by 6 bases and J by 4 bases; unmatched bases: 4. This CDR3 has 13 residues. The CDR3 DNA sequence: TGTGCCAGCAGGTCACAGGGGGCTTACGAGCAGTACTTC. As protein: CASRSQGAYEQYF.

The V gene is TRBV6-5, the J gene TRBJ1-2, with 7 bases identical to TRBD1. This CDR3 comprises 15 residues. Germline trimming cut 2 bases from V and 7 bases from J; bases unmatched to any gene: 10. The germline V gene encodes CDR1 MNHEY and CDR2 SVGAGI. The CDR3 protein is CASSYLDRTWGGYTF. The DNA for the CDR3 is TGTGCCAGCAGTTACCTGGACAGGACCTGGGGTGGCTACACCTTC.

This clone has just one count. The rearrangement uses TRBV5-1 and TRBJ1-2; D gene ambiguous. This CDR3 region has 14 residues. Per germline, CDR1 SGHRS and CDR2 YFSETQ. V was cut by 0 bases and J by 1 base, with 7 bases left in between. In DNA, the CDR3 is TGCGCCAGCAGCTTGGGGGAGTTTAACTATGGCTACACCTTC. Translated: CASSLGEFNYGYTF.

The gene calls are TRBV7-3 and TRBJ2-1; 8 nucleotides line up with TRBD1. The germline V gene encodes CDR1 SGHTA and CDR2 FQGTGA. The CDR3 has 15 residues. V shed 5 bases and J 3 bases; nucleotides not matched to a gene: 6. The CDR3 protein is CASSEGQGLYNEQFF. The DNA for the CDR3 is TGTGCCAGCAGCGAAGGACAGGGCCTCTACAATGAGCAGTTCTTC.

V usage is TRBV2 and J usage is TRBJ2-3; possible D gene TRBD2, 6 bases. The germline gives CDR1 SNHLY, CDR2 FYNNEI. The CDR3 is 16 amino acids. Trimming cost V 2 bases and J 0 bases, with 12 bases left between them. This chain's CDR3 is CASSEMASVSTDTQYF. The CDR3 nucleotides read TGTGCCAGCAGTGAAATGGCTAGCGTAAGCACAGATACGCAGTATTTT.

J is TRBJ1-1 and V is TRBV18; 7 bases map to TRBD1. Losses at the gene ends were 1 base for V and 5 bases for J; bases not matched to a gene: 4. Germline assignment: CDR1 KGHSH and CDR2 LQKENI. CDR3 size: 14 residues. The DNA for the CDR3 is TGTGCCAGCTCACCACAGGGGGCGCGGACTGAAGCTTTCTTT. Translating it yields CASSPQGARTEAFF.

The rearrangement uses TRBV15 and TRBJ1-5; D is uncertain. Germline CDR1 reads LNHNV; CDR2 reads YYDKDF (reference sequence). CDR3 size: 14 residues. Trimming shortened V by 1 base and J by 3 bases, and 7 bases separated the two germline ends. The CDR3 sequence: CATSRVALNQPQHF. In DNA form, the CDR3 reads TGTGCCACCAGCAGAGTAGCTCTCAATCAGCCCCAGCATTTT. The full variable domain, its missing parts supplied by reference TRBV15 and TRBJ1-5, is DAMVIQNPRYQVTQFGKPVTLSCSQTLNHNVMYWYQQKSSQAPKLLFHYYDKDFNNEADTPDNFQSRRPNTSFCFLDIRSPGLGDTAMYLCATSRVALNQPQHFGDGTRLSIL.

V usage is TRBV3-1 (or the pseudogene TRBV3-2) and J usage is TRBJ1-6; 10 positions match TRBD1. Per germline, CDR1 LGHDT and CDR2 YNNKEL (reference sequence). The CDR3 spans 14 residues. V lost 6 bases, J lost 9 bases, and 5 bases stayed unmatched. The CDR3 protein is CASRSTGGGSPLHF. CDR3 DNA: TGTGCCAGCAGATCGACAGGGGGCGGTTCACCCCTCCACTTT.

CDR3 coding DNA: TGTGCCAGCATTATGACAGGGGGTAATGAAAAACTGTTTTTT. Its protein product is CASIMTGGNEKLFF. The chain employs TRBV6-5 and TRBJ1-4; 9 nucleotides match TRBD1. V was clipped by 7 bases and J by 4 bases; unmatched bases: 4. CDR1 is MNHEY and CDR2 is SVGAGI in the germline V gene. The CDR3 consists of 14 residues.

The chain recombines TRBV10-3 with TRBJ2-1; TRBD1 agrees at 9 bases. The CDR3 has 14 amino acids. The germline CDR1 and CDR2 sequences are ENHRY and SYGVKD. J gave up 9 bases and V 6 bases, and 9 bases lay outside the gene matches. CDR3: CAIRAGTGTPEQFF. The CDR3, as DNA: TGTGCCATCAGGGCCGGGACAGGGACCCCTGAGCAGTTCTTC.

The rearrangement joins TRBV14 to TRBJ2-1, with TRBD2 as a possible D gene (6 bases). Per germline, CDR1 SGHDN and CDR2 FVKESK. This CDR3 comprises 14 residues. V was trimmed by 8 bases and J by 0 bases, leaving 11 bases between them. The CDR3 protein is CASGVGGSYNEQFF. As DNA, the CDR3 is TGTGCCAGCGGGGTCGGGGGCTCCTACAATGAGCAGTTCTTC. Full variable domain (rest looked up from reference TRBV14 and TRBJ2-1): EAGVTQFPSHSVIEKGQTVTLRCDPISGHDNLYWYRRVMGKEIKFLLHFVKESKQDESGMPNNRFLAERTGGTYSTLKVQPAELEDSGVYFCASGVGGSYNEQFFGPGTRLTVL.

V gene TRBV30 combines with J gene TRBJ2-3; 11 nucleotides match TRBD1. V dropped 3 bases and J dropped 4; count of bases not matched to a gene: 9. There are 16 residues in the CDR3. Germline V gives CDR1 GTSNPN, CDR2 SVGIG (reference sequence). The CDR3 bases are TGTGCCTGGAGCCCCGGGACAGGGGGGTTTTCAGATACGCAGTATTTT. Translated: CAWSPGTGGFSDTQYF.

The CDR3 DNA follows: TGTGCCACCAGCAGAGACGTCCGACAGAACACTGAAGCTTTCTTT. Its protein is CATSRDVRQNTEAFF. The J gene is TRBJ1-1, the V gene TRBV15; D not certain. CDR3 length equals 15 residues. V lost 0 bases, J lost 1 base, and 9 bases lay in between. Per the germline V gene, CDR1 is LNHNV and CDR2 is YYDKDF (reference sequence).

This chain connects TRBV4-3 to TRBJ1-1; TRBD1 is a possible D gene (6 bases). CDR3 size: 15 residues. The germline V gene has CDR1 LGHNA and CDR2 YSLEER. The V and J ends lost 4 bases and 4 bases respectively, with 16 bases between them. CDR3 in amino acids: CASSPIPQGSTEAFF. The CDR3 nucleotides read TGCGCCAGCAGCCCGATTCCACAGGGAAGCACTGAAGCTTTCTTT.

J is TRBJ1-1 and V is TRBV7-3; the D is unclear. Germline-derived CDR1 and CDR2 are SGHTA and FQGTGA. The CDR3 is 13 residues long. Trimming pared 5 bases from V and 4 bases from J, leaving 11 bases between. CDR3 protein: CASSQRMGTEAFF. The CDR3 DNA reads as TGTGCCAGCAGCCAGCGTATGGGCACTGAAGCTTTCTTT.

The chain has TRBV3-1 (or the pseudogene TRBV3-2) and TRBJ1-1; D remains unclear. The CDR3 totals 15 residues. Trimming removed 3 bases from V and 10 bases from J, with 21 bases in between. Germline CDR1 and CDR2: LGHDT and YNNKEL (reference sequence). The CDR3 DNA follows: TGTGCCAGCAGCCATAAAGGCGGAAGGAGTAATGGAGCTTTCTTT. It codes for CASSHKGGRSNGAFF.

The chain links TRBV27 to TRBJ2-7; TRBD2 is a possible D gene (5 bases). The ends were cut back, 4 bases at V and 3 bases at J, with 10 bases in the middle. Germline lookup yields CDR1 MNHEY and CDR2 SMNVEV (reference sequence). The CDR3 has 13 amino acids. The CDR3 loop is CASSYGRGYEQYF. CDR3 DNA sequence: TGTGCCAGCAGTTACGGACGGGGCTACGAGCAGTACTTC.

V is TRBV9 and J is TRBJ2-3; 8 bases fit TRBD2. The V gene's germline CDR1 is SGDLS and CDR2 YYNGEE. Trimming cost V 0 bases and J 2 bases; bases outside gene matches: 5. This CDR3 has 16 residues. DNA of the CDR3: TGTGCCAGCAGCGTAGCCAGCGGGGGTTCCACAGATACGCAGTATTTT. Its protein is CASSVASGGSTDTQYF.